This T cell receptor beta chain comes out of a study of response to subunit inactivated influenza vaccine. Study-wide findings and caveats: Authors suggested each seasonal influenza vaccination recruits few new T cells.

V lost 3 bases to trimming and J lost 6 bases, with 11 bases between them. This CDR3 region has 12 residues. CDR1 and CDR2 (germline): DFQATT, SNEGSKA (reference sequence). Remarks on this clonotype: Its antigen remains unknown.

TCRdb itself ran the RT-PCR reads through MiXCR, one entry per CDR3 protein. The sample holds approximately 300,000 distinct CDR3 sequences, approximately 21% seen once. V is TRBV20-1 and J is TRBJ1-1; D gene ambiguous. Material: PBMCs from blood, obtained about 19 months after vaccination. The receptor's source is a man aged 50 to 69 who received an inactivated influenza vaccine. CDR3 DNA sequence: TGCAGTGCTAGCTCCGGGAGCTCTGAAGCTTTCTTT. The encoded protein is CSASSGSSEAFF.